The 19 T cell receptor beta chains presented below share a single source sample, sequenced in a study of blood T cell repertoires in COVID-19. Here immunoSEQ multiplex PCR was the method, and the copy in TCRdb shows in-frame clones only, minus some. Seen here are around 300,000 clones, roughly 87% observed once, and the top ten hold about 8.5%. The sample taken for sequencing was peripheral blood. Every receptor here comes from a man aged 18 to 30 with active or convalescent COVID-19.

The rearrangement links TRBV5-6 to TRBJ1-2, with 9 bases fitting TRBD1. From germline, CDR1 is SGHDT and CDR2 YYEEEE. V trimming: 3 bases; J trimming: 0 bases; junction bases outside the gene matches: 6. The CDR3 spans 16 residues. CDR3 sequence reads: CASSSPGQGANYGYTF. CDR3 sequence (DNA): TGTGCCAGCAGCTCGCCGGGACAGGGAGCTAACTATGGCTACACCTTC.

This sequence joins TRBV19 and TRBJ1-6; unclear D gene. CDR1 is LNHDA, CDR2 SQIVND, per germline (reference sequence). The CDR3 covers 13 residues. V shed 3 bases and J shed 10 bases, with 10 bases lying between them. CDR3 nucleotide sequence: TGTGCCAGTAGTATTGGAGGGTACTCACCCCTCCACTTT. It yields the protein CASSIGGYSPLHF.

This clone has a single count. The chain links TRBV7-2 to TRBJ2-2; 9 bases fit TRBD2. The CDR3 consists of 16 residues. J lost 4 bases, V lost 5 bases, and 8 bases had no gene match. Germline assignment: CDR1 SGHTA and CDR2 FQGNSA. The CDR3 region has the DNA TGTGCCAGCAGCCCCAGGCGGGGGGGCCTCACCGGGGAGCTGTTTTTT. Translating it yields CASSPRRGGLTGELFF.

This chain joins TRBV11-2 and TRBJ2-7; weak D call: TRBD2 (5 bases). V was pared by 4 bases and J by 4 bases, with 11 bases between. Germline loops: CDR1 SGHAT, CDR2 FQNNGV. The length of the CDR3 is 13 residues. The CDR3 region is CASSSGLTYEQYF. The CDR3 nucleotides are TGTGCCAGCAGCTCCGGACTGACATACGAGCAGTACTTC.

The chain recombines TRBV6-2 or TRBV6-3 with TRBJ2-1; D remains ambiguous. The CDR3 consists of 14 residues. Per the germline V gene, CDR1 is MNHEY and CDR2 is SVGEGT. Trimming took off 0 bases at V and 7 bases at J, with 10 bases between the two ends. In nucleotides, the CDR3 is TGTGCCAGCAGTTACTCTGTCGGTCCGAATGAGCAGTTCTTC. It yields the protein CASSYSVGPNEQFF.

The gene calls are TRBV5-4 and TRBJ2-7; TRBD1 matches 8 bases. V lost 2 bases, J lost 4 bases, and 5 bases stayed unmatched. Germline CDR1 and CDR2: SGHNT and YYREEE (reference sequence). The CDR3 sequence is 14 residues long. The CDR3 region has the DNA TGTGCCAGCAGCTTACAGGGGGTTGAGTACGAGCAGTACTTC. Protein sequence: CASSLQGVEYEQYF.

This sequence joins TRBV5-4 and TRBJ2-1; D may be TRBD2 (6 bases). The V and J ends lost 4 bases and 5 bases respectively, with 13 bases between them. The CDR3 has 14 amino acids. Germline CDR1 reads SGHNT; CDR2 reads YYREEE (reference sequence). The CDR3 DNA follows: TGTGCCAGCAGCCTCGGGACTTTGAACAATGAGCAGTTCTTC. Encoded protein: CASSLGTLNNEQFF.

The J gene is TRBJ2-2, the V gene TRBV6-1, with 15 bases fitting TRBD2. With V trimmed by 0 bases and J by 3 bases, 11 bases remained unmatched. Germline V CDR1 and CDR2: MNHNS, SASEGT. CDR3 length equals 21 residues. CDR3 residues: CASSEAGLAGGRYLDTGELFF. The CDR3 DNA reads TGTGCCAGCAGTGAAGCCGGACTAGCGGGGGGGAGGTATTTGGACACCGGGGAGCTGTTTTTT.

The V and J genes are TRBV9 and TRBJ2-3, with TRBD2 matching 11 bases. Germline CDR1 SGDLS, CDR2 YYNGEE. This CDR3 region has 16 residues. V lost 3 bases and J lost 5; bases outside the gene matches: 8. CDR3: CASSALGLAAGDTQYF. The CDR3 DNA is TGTGCCAGCAGCGCCCTGGGACTAGCGGCGGGAGATACGCAGTATTTT.

This chain links TRBV4-3 with TRBJ1-3; D perhaps matches TRBD1 (6 bases). The CDR3 has 15 amino acids. V was shortened by 0 bases and J by 4 bases, with 10 bases between the two germline ends. The V gene's germline CDR1 is LGHNA and CDR2 YSLEER. The CDR3 here is CASSQDFRGGNTIYF. Written as DNA, the CDR3 is TGCGCCAGCAGCCAAGACTTCAGGGGAGGAAACACCATATATTTT.

The V gene is TRBV15, the J gene TRBJ1-4, with a weak D call TRBD1 (5 bases). The germline V gene has CDR1 LNHNV and CDR2 YYDKDF (reference sequence). Trimming left V 0 bases short and J 6 bases short, with 14 bases between. The CDR3 covers 16 residues. The CDR3 here is CATSRDLGHRHEKLFF. The CDR3, as DNA: TGTGCCACCAGCAGAGATCTCGGACACAGACATGAAAAACTGTTTTTT.

This clone was seen a few times. The chain recombines TRBV9 with TRBJ1-1; D might be TRBD1 (6 bases). Per the germline V gene, CDR1 is SGDLS and CDR2 is YYNGEE. Trimming cost V 4 bases and J 0 bases, with 10 bases left between them. This CDR3 has 14 amino acids. The DNA of the CDR3 is TGTGCCAGCAGCCCCGGACAGCTGAACACTGAAGCTTTCTTT. It encodes CASSPGQLNTEAFF.

This rearrangement joins TRBV6-5 to TRBJ1-5, with D possibly TRBD1 on 5 matching bases. Per the germline V gene, CDR1 is MNHEY and CDR2 is SVGAGI. The CDR3 is 15 residues long. Trimming cost V 6 bases and J 3 bases, with 15 bases left between them. CDR3 protein: CASSPGRTNNQPQHF. CDR3 DNA: TGTGCCAGCAGCCCGGGACGGACTAACAATCAGCCCCAGCATTTT.

This chain links TRBV3-1 (or the pseudogene TRBV3-2) with TRBJ2-6; D may be TRBD1 (6 bases). The CDR3 extends over 18 amino acids. CDR1 LGHDT and CDR2 YNNKEL come from the germline V gene (reference sequence). With 2 bases removed from V and 1 base from J, the gap between germline ends came to 15 bases. The CDR3 here is CASSQRGQGWSGANVLTF. Written as DNA, the CDR3 is TGTGCCAGCAGCCAACGTGGGCAGGGGTGGTCTGGGGCCAACGTCCTGACTTTC.

V and J are TRBV6-2 or TRBV6-3 and TRBJ1-1, with 10 nucleotides matching TRBD1. This CDR3 has 18 amino acids. The J segment lost 1 base and the V segment lost 0 bases, leaving 8 bases of the junction unmatched. CDR1 is MNHEY, CDR2 SVGEGT, per germline. The CDR3 sequence is CASSYSRDRGRWNTEAFF. For the CDR3, the DNA is TGTGCCAGCAGTTACTCCCGGGACAGGGGTCGGTGGAACACTGAAGCTTTCTTT.

This chain joins TRBV3-1 (or the pseudogene TRBV3-2) and TRBJ2-7, with TRBD1 identical over 7 bases. CDR3 length equals 13 residues. The ends lost 7 bases at V and 6 bases at J; junction bases unmatched: 9. Germline CDR1 reads LGHDT; CDR2 reads YNNKEL (reference sequence). In DNA, the CDR3 is TGTGCCAGCACTGGGGACAGCCCCTTCGAGCAGTACTTC. It codes for CASTGDSPFEQYF.

The chain combines TRBV6-1 with TRBJ2-7; no clear D gene. V was cut by 2 bases and J by 3 bases, with 11 bases left in between. Germline CDR1 is MNHNS and CDR2 is SASEGT. CDR3 length: 14 amino acids. CDR3 sequence reads: CASSERLNRYEQYF. CDR3 nucleotide sequence: TGTGCCAGCAGTGAACGGTTAAACCGCTACGAGCAGTACTTC.

This chain links TRBV29-1 with TRBJ2-5; perhaps TRBD1 as D (6 bases). The germline V and J ends were trimmed by 4 bases and 4 bases, with 13 bases remaining between them. The V gene's germline CDR1 is SQVTM and CDR2 ANQGSEA. This CDR3 comprises 13 residues. The CDR3 sequence: CSVAKVGGETQYF. As DNA, the CDR3 is TGCAGCGTTGCGAAAGTAGGGGGAGAGACCCAGTACTTC.

The DNA for the CDR3 is TGTGCCAGCAGTCAACCCGGGACAGAGGACATTCAGTACTTC. This gives the protein CASSQPGTEDIQYF. The chain joins TRBV2 to TRBJ2-4, with TRBD1 matching 7 bases. The CDR3 runs to 14 residues. Trimming at V came to 5 bases and at J to 8 bases, leaving 9 bases not matched to a gene. Germline V gene data show CDR1 as SNHLY and CDR2 as FYNNEI.